These 18 T cell receptor beta chains originate from one sample sequenced in a study of spatial heterogeneity in lung cancer. TCRdb fed the 5' RACE reads into MiXCR, producing one record per CDR3 protein. The table records 110,000 or so distinct CDR3 sequences, 11% of them present only once. The time point was: blood at routine non-recurrence follow-up after resection. Sequencing used PBMCs, obtained at follow-up. All receptors derive from a female donor with early-stage non-small cell lung cancer.

CDR3 DNA: TGTGCCACCAGTGATAATCGGAATGAGCAGTTCTTC. Protein sequence: CATSDNRNEQFF. The chain recombines TRBV24-1 with TRBJ2-1; D call uncertain. The ends were cut back, 3 bases at V and 7 bases at J, with 6 bases in the middle. This CDR3 contains 12 residues. Germline values: CDR1 KGHDR, CDR2 SFDVKD.

The table lists this clonotype with many counts. The chain joins TRBV7-9 to TRBJ2-5; 11 nucleotides line up with TRBD1. Germline V gives CDR1 SEHNR, CDR2 FQNEAQ (reference sequence). V lost 5 bases, J lost 5 bases, and 10 bases stayed unmatched. The CDR3 is 16 residues long. CDR3 coding DNA: TGTGCCAGCAGCCTCCGCGGACAGGGGGCTAGGGAGACCCAGTACTTC. Amino acids: CASSLRGQGARETQYF. Full variable domain (rest looked up from reference TRBV7-9 and TRBJ2-5): DTGVSQNPRHKITKRGQNVTFRCDPISEHNRLYWYRQTLGQGPEFLTYFQNEAQLEKSRLLSDRFSAERPKGSFSTLEIQRTEQGDSAMYLCASSLRGQGARETQYFGPGTRLLVL.

This chain joins TRBV5-4 and TRBJ2-1; 15 nucleotides line up with TRBD2. The germline V gene encodes CDR1 SGHNT and CDR2 YYREEE (reference sequence). The CDR3 is made up of 18 amino acids. V was clipped by 2 bases and J by 7 bases; unmatched bases: 10. The CDR3 sequence: CASSLGLAGGTRTNEQFF. In nucleotides, the CDR3 is TGTGCCAGCAGCTTAGGACTAGCGGGAGGGACCAGAACGAATGAGCAGTTCTTC.

This clonotype was seen a few times. This chain links TRBV5-4 with TRBJ2-1, with TRBD1 matching over 9 bases. In germline, CDR1 is SGHNT, CDR2 YYREEE (reference sequence). The CDR3 totals 16 residues. V shed 1 base and J 3 bases; nucleotides not matched to a gene: 5. The chain's CDR3 is CASSLTTGGYYNEQFF. CDR3 coding DNA: TGTGCCAGCAGCTTGACCACAGGGGGCTACTACAATGAGCAGTTCTTC.

This clonotype was observed a few times. The chain recombines TRBV18 with TRBJ2-1; no firm D call. Trimming shortened V by 3 bases and J by 8 bases, and 8 bases separated the two germline ends. Germline loops: CDR1 KGHSH, CDR2 LQKENI. This CDR3 has 12 amino acids. CDR3 loop: CASSPSTYEQFF. The CDR3 DNA is TGTGCCAGCTCACCCTCCACATATGAGCAGTTCTTC.

The rearrangement uses TRBV20-1 and TRBJ2-7; the match to TRBD2 covers 11 bases. This CDR3 has 15 residues. J lost 4 bases, V lost 0 bases, and 5 bases had no gene match. CDR1 is DFQATT, CDR2 SNEGSKA, per germline (reference sequence). The chain's CDR3 is CSARDPGTSGYEQYF. In DNA form, the CDR3 reads TGCAGTGCTAGAGATCCCGGGACTAGCGGATACGAGCAGTACTTC.

The chain employs TRBV28 and TRBJ1-1, with no clear D. The CDR3 extends over 13 amino acids. The germline gives CDR1 MDHEN, CDR2 SYDVKM. Trimming removed 3 bases from V and 0 bases from J, with 5 bases in between. The CDR3 reads CASSFDMNTEAFF. The CDR3 DNA follows: TGTGCCAGCAGTTTCGACATGAACACTGAAGCTTTCTTT.

The chain has TRBV24-1 and TRBJ2-1; possibly TRBD1 for D (6 bases). The CDR3 contains 14 residues. V was pared by 0 bases and J by 5 bases, with 7 bases between. CDR1 is KGHDR and CDR2 is SFDVKD in the germline V gene. The CDR3 DNA reads as TGTGCCACCAGTGATTTGTCAGGGGACAATGAGCAGTTCTTC. Encoded protein: CATSDLSGDNEQFF.

The table lists this clonotype with many counts. CDR3 sequence (DNA): TGTGCCAGCAGTTGGCGGAGGGAGACCCAGTACTTC. It codes for CASSWRRETQYF. V usage is TRBV28 and J usage is TRBJ2-5; tentatively, D is TRBD2 (5 bases). V gave up 4 bases and J gave up 5 bases, with 8 bases separating them. The CDR3 extends over 12 amino acids. Germline-derived CDR1 and CDR2 are MDHEN and SYDVKM.

This clonotype occurred a few times. V gene TRBV14 combines with J gene TRBJ1-1, with 7 bases lining up with TRBD1. The CDR3 length is 16 residues. Germline CDR1 is SGHDN and CDR2 is FVKESK. V dropped 1 base and J dropped 11; count of bases not matched to a gene: 16. The CDR3 DNA is TGTGCCAGCAGCCAAGGGAGGGGGCTTTGGCGACCCAGGGCTTTCTTT. Translated: CASSQGRGLWRPRAFF.

There are many counts of this clonotype. This chain joins TRBV28 and TRBJ2-2, with D possibly TRBD2 on 7 matching bases. Trimming left V 3 bases short and J 4 bases short, with 15 bases between. The germline V gene has CDR1 MDHEN and CDR2 SYDVKM. The CDR3 spans 16 residues. This CDR3 is CASSFAGGAFTGELFF. CDR3 sequence (DNA): TGTGCCAGCAGTTTCGCTGGGGGGGCGTTCACCGGGGAGCTGTTTTTT.

This clonotype turned up a few times. The rearrangement links TRBV27 to TRBJ2-1; 11 bases are shared with TRBD2. J gave up 7 bases and V 6 bases, and 5 bases lay outside the gene matches. The germline V gene encodes CDR1 MNHEY and CDR2 SMNVEV (reference sequence). The CDR3 has 14 residues. DNA of the CDR3: TGTGCCAGCAGCACTAGCGGGAGTGGGAATGAGCAGTTCTTC. Protein sequence: CASSTSGSGNEQFF.

Many counts were recorded for this clonotype. This chain joins TRBV28 and TRBJ2-7, with D perhaps TRBD1 or TRBD2 (6 bases each). V lost 4 bases and J lost 2, with 15 bases in between. The CDR3 is 15 amino acids. The germline V gene has CDR1 MDHEN and CDR2 SYDVKM. The CDR3 sequence: CASSSDGGGTYEQYF. CDR3 nucleotides: TGTGCCAGCAGTTCCGATGGAGGGGGGACCTACGAGCAGTACTTC.

The rearrangement uses TRBV5-1 and TRBJ2-1; the match to TRBD2 covers 11 bases. The ends lost 4 bases at V and 5 bases at J; junction bases unmatched: 8. Germline CDR1 SGHRS, CDR2 YFSETQ. This CDR3 region has 16 residues. CDR3 sequence: CASSLLAGGPDNEQFF. Written as DNA, the CDR3 is TGCGCCAGCAGCCTATTAGCGGGAGGGCCTGACAATGAGCAGTTCTTC.

V is TRBV5-6 and J is TRBJ1-2; the match to TRBD1 covers 9 bases. J gave up 8 bases and V 3 bases, and 11 bases lay outside the gene matches. CDR1 and CDR2 (germline): SGHDT, YYEEEE. This CDR3 is built from 15 residues. This CDR3 is CASSWTGALSGGYTF. CDR3 nucleotide sequence: TGTGCCAGCAGCTGGACAGGGGCCCTTAGCGGAGGCTACACCTTC.

In this sample, this clonotype turned up a few times. V is TRBV19 and J is TRBJ2-1, with 11 bases that match TRBD2. This CDR3 is 17 amino acids long. CDR1 and CDR2 (germline): LNHDA, SQIVND (reference sequence). The ends lost 5 bases at V and 4 bases at J; junction bases unmatched: 10. This CDR3 reads CASSPGLAGARYNEQFF. In nucleotides, the CDR3 is TGTGCCAGTAGTCCAGGACTAGCGGGCGCTAGGTACAATGAGCAGTTCTTC. Using reference TRBV19 and TRBJ2-1 for the parts outside the CDR3, the full variable domain is DGGITQSPKYLFRKEGQNVTLSCEQNLNHDAMYWYRQDPGQGLRLIYYSQIVNDFQKGDIAEGYSVSREKKESFPLTVTSAQKNPTAFYLCASSPGLAGARYNEQFFGPGTRLTVL.

This clonotype was seen repeatedly, ten times or more. The V and J genes are TRBV5-1 and TRBJ2-1; maybe TRBD1 (6 bases). V was pared by 5 bases and J by 0 bases, with 18 bases between. This CDR3 comprises 17 residues. CDR1 and CDR2 from the germline V gene are SGHRS and YFSETQ. Here the CDR3 DNA reads TGCGCCAGCAGATCGGATACAGGGCAGAGCTCCTACAATGAGCAGTTCTTC. This codes for CASRSDTGQSSYNEQFF.

This clonotype has a count of ten or more. The chain joins TRBV4-3 to TRBJ1-2; weak D call: TRBD1 (6 bases). The length of the CDR3 is 15 residues. The germline CDR1 and CDR2 sequences are LGHNA and YSLEER. V was trimmed by 8 bases and J by 2 bases, leaving 18 bases between them. The CDR3 nucleotides are TGCGCCAGCTCTAGGGGGAGGGGATCCAACTATGGCTACACCTTC. It specifies CASSRGRGSNYGYTF.